This TCR beta chain stems from a study of shared clonotypes between healthy human individuals (TCRdb year 2020). The study in broad terms: The cohort comprised a couple of women and a few men aged 18 to 49 years. For each donor, three plates each were used for CD4 naive and CD4 memory, two plates were used for CD8 naive, and one plate was used for CD8 memory. To estimate repertoire size and how much clonotypes are shared between individuals, the study performed deep sequencing of blood TCR repertoires from a few healthy adults. To increase sequencing depth and limit assay-specific biases, TCR repertoire library preparation and sequencing were carried out by different laboratories using diverse techniques. Per donor, leukapheresis produced somewhere between about 0.9 and 9 billion PBMCs.

Broad study findings and their caveats: Because the study included only a small number of donors, the genetic and exposure-history diversity represented was limited. Rarefaction of sorted-subset datasets indicated incomplete sequencing despite the large sequencing depth. Naive subsets generally had larger estimated clonotype richness than memory subsets. About 4.5% of naive CD4, around 3.5% of naive CD8, approximately 2.2% of memory CD4, and 0.35% to 0.4% of memory CD8 clonotypes were shared across several donors. Higher generation probabilities were observed for clonotypes shared by all four sorted-subset donors than for non-shared clonotypes. Based on pairwise subsampling, the degree of clonotype sharing among donors was expected to be affected by sequencing depth. Sampling was restricted to blood, and TCR repertoires in tissue are likely to differ from TCR repertoires in blood.

Per the germline V gene, MGHRA is the CDR1 and YSYEKL is the CDR2. Measured from the cysteine to the phenylalanine, the CDR3 is 15 residues long. Of the read, only the CDR3 DNA is kept; its 45 bases are in frame from base 1. Relative to germline, V is 1 base shorter and J is 0 bases shorter, with 9 bases between their ends. The donors were healthy, HIV-negative adults who had no recently reported acute infections or vaccinations. Every donor was a Caucasian adult residing in Nashville, Tennessee, USA. CD4+ T cells were enriched through magnetic negative selection, after which naive cells were positively selected on CD45RA and the remaining negative fraction served as the memory subset. Blood was obtained by leukapheresis, after which PBMCs were separated by Ficoll-Histopaque density gradient centrifugation and cryopreserved in liquid nitrogen vapor phase. Purity and quantity of every magnetically sorted T cell population were checked by analytical flow cytometry. Each sorted fraction had its genomic DNA isolated and then quantified by UV absorbance on a Nanodrop 2000c.

TCR CDR3 regions were amplified from genomic DNA by multiplex PCR using the deep immunoSEQ assay. Extracted genomic DNA from each cell subset was distributed evenly across all wells of several immunoSEQ 96-well plates, and each plate was treated as a replicate. For sorted subsets, around 200 ng genomic DNA, equal to 30,000 or so T cell genomes, was loaded into each replicate PCR. The purified libraries were quantified using a Qubit 3.0 fluorometer, sized with a Bioanalyzer 2100, and then quantified again using the KAPA Library Quantification kit. Each immunoSEQ 96-well plate was sequenced on its own single-read 150-cycle Illumina NextSeq 550 flow cell. The authors processed their data as follows. Because only junctional sequences without quality scores were contained in the immunoSEQ output, filtering matching that applied to full-length reads could not be performed. Sequences were annotated with PyIR, a Python wrapper for IgBLAST v1.9, using IMGT germline references to assign V/J genes and CDR3. Reads with weak V/J assignments (E-value above 1e-6), missing CDR3, stop codons, out-of-frame junctions, or ambiguous translated residues were removed. V3J clonotypes were defined by identical inferred V gene, J gene, and CDR3 amino acid sequence. Percentage overlap between repertoires was calculated by dividing the number of shared unique clonotypes by the size of the smaller repertoire. Repertoire richness was assessed with RTK rarefaction, the Chao1 estimator, and Recon v2.1 estimates of unobserved clonotypes. Generation probabilities for all TCRbeta clonotypes obtained by the gDNA method from a handful of donors were computed using OLGA. TCRdb stores this immuneACCESS table with in-frame sequences only. Part of the clones is absent; in the studies checked, under half of the shortfall reflects unresolved V genes, and no reason is known for the rest. The V and J calls and clone size come from that table; D and trimming were worked out from the DNA. This sample gives 170,000 or so clones in total; around 63% of them show up just once. Of the sample, about 10% falls within the top ten clones.

The sample holds a few counts of this clone. Its antigen has not been determined. The sample holds no much larger clone one base away, and base qualities are not on file. This clonotype originated in a man aged 25 to 40 in good health. The V and J segments used are TRBV4-1 and TRBJ1-1; the D gene lacks a confident call. Source material: memory CD4+ T cells sorted from blood. The cell subset or site label corresponds to: CD45RA-negative fraction. The nucleotide sequence is TGCGCCAGCAGCCAAGGATTCTCGTTGAACACTGAAGCTTTCTTT. It specifies CASSQGFSLNTEAFF.